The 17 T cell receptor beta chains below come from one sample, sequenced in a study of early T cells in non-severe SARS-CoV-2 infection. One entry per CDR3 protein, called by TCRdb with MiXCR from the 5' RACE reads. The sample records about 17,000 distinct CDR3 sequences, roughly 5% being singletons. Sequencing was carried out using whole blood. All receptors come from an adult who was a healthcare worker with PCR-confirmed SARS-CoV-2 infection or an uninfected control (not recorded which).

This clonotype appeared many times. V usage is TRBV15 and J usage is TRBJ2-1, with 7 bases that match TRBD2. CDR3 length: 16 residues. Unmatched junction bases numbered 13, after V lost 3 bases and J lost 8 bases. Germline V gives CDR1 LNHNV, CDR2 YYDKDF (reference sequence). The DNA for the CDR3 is TGTGCCACCAGCAGCCCCCAAACGGGGAGGGCCGATGAGCAGTTCTTC. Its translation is CATSSPQTGRADEQFF. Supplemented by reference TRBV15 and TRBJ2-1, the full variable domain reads DAMVIQNPRYQVTQFGKPVTLSCSQTLNHNVMYWYQQKSSQAPKLLFHYYDKDFNNEADTPDNFQSRRPNTSFCFLDIRSPGLGDTAMYLCATSSPQTGRADEQFFGPGTRLTVL.

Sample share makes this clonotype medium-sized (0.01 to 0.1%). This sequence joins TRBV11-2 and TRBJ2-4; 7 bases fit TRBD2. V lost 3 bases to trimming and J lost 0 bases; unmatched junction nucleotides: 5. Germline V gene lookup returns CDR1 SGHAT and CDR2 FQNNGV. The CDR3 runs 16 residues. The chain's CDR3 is CASSLGSGVAKNIQYF. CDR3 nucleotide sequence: TGTGCCAGCAGCTTGGGAAGCGGGGTAGCCAAAAACATTCAGTACTTC.

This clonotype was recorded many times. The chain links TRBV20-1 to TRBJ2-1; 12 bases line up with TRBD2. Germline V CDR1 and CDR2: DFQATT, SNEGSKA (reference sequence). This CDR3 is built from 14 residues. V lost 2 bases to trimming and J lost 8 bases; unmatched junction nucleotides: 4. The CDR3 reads CSARWLAGGHEQFF. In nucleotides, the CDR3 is TGCAGTGCTAGATGGCTAGCGGGAGGGCATGAGCAGTTCTTC.

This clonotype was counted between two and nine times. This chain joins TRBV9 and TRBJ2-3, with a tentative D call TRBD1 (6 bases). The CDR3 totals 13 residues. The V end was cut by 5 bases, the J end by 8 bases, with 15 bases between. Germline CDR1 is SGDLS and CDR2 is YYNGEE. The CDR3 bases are TGTGCCAGCAGGGCCAAGGGGGACCCTACGCAGTATTTT. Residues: CASRAKGDPTQYF.

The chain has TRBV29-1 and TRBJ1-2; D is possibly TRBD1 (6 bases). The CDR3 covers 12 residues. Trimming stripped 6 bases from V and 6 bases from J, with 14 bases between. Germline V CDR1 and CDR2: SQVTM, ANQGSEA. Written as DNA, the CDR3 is TGCAGCGTCGGAGACGGGGGGCATGGCTACACCTTC. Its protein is CSVGDGGHGYTF.

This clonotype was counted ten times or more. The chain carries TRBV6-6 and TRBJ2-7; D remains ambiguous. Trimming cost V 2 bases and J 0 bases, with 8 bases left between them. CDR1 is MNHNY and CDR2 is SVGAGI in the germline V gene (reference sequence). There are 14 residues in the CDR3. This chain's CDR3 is CASSYTALSYEQYF. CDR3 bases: TGTGCCAGCAGTTACACCGCACTCTCCTACGAGCAGTACTTC.

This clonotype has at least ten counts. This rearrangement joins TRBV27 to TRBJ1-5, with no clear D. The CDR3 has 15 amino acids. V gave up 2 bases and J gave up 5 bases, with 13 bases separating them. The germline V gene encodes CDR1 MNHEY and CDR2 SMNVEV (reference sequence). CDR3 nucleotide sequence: TGTGCCAGCAGTTTAAGGGCTCTTTCTGATCAGCCCCAGCATTTT. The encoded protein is CASSLRALSDQPQHF.

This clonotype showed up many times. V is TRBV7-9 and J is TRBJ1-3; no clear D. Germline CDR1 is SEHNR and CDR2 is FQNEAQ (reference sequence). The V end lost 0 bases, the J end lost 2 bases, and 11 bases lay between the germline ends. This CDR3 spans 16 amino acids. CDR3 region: CASSLAESRAGNTIYF. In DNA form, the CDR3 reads TGTGCCAGCAGCTTAGCCGAGTCTCGAGCTGGAAACACCATATATTTT.

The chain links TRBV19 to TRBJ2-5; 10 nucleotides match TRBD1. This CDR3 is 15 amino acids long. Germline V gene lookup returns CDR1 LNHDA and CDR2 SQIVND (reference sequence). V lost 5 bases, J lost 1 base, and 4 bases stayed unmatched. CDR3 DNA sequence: TGTGCCAGTAGTCCCGACAGGGGGCTCCAAGAGACCCAGTACTTC. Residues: CASSPDRGLQETQYF.

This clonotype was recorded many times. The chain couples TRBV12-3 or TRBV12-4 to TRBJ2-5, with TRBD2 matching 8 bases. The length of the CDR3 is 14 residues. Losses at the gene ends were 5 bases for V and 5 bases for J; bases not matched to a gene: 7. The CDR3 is CASSPSAGVETQYF. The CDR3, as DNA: TGTGCCAGCAGTCCGTCAGCGGGAGTGGAGACCCAGTACTTC.

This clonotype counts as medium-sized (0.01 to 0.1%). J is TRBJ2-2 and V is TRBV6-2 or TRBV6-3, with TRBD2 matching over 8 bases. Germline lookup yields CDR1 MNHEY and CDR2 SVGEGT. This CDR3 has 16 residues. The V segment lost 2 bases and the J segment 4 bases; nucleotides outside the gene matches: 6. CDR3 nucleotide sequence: TGTGCCAGCAGTTACCAGCGGGAGTTGGGCACCGGGGAGCTGTTTTTT. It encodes CASSYQRELGTGELFF.

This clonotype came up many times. This chain's CDR3 is CASSWQGEGGELFF. The CDR3 DNA follows: TGTGCCAGCAGTTGGCAGGGGGAGGGCGGGGAGCTGTTTTTT. V and J are TRBV28 and TRBJ2-2, with D tentatively TRBD1 or TRBD2 (7 bases each). This CDR3 has 14 amino acids. Germline V gives CDR1 MDHEN, CDR2 SYDVKM. The V end was cut by 4 bases, the J end by 7 bases, with 13 bases between.

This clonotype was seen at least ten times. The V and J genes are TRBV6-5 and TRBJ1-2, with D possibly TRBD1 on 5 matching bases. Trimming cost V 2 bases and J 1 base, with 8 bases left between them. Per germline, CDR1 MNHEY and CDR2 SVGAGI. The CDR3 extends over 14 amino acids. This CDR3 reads CASSYGGDNYGYTF. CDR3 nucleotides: TGTGCCAGCAGTTACGGGGGGGATAACTATGGCTACACCTTC.

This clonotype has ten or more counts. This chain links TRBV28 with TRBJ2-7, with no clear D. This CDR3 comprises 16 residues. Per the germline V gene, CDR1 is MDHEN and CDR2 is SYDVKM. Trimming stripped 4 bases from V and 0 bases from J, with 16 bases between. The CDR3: CASSSPLAGDSYEQYF. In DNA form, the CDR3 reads TGTGCCAGCAGTTCCCCCCTGGCCGGCGACTCCTACGAGCAGTACTTC.

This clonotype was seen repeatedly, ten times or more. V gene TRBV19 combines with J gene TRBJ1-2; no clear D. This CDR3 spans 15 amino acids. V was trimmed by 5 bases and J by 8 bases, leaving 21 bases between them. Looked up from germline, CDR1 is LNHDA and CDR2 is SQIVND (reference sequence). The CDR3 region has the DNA TGTGCCAGTAGTCAACGGACCTCACCAGCCGGGGGCTACACCTTC. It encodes CASSQRTSPAGGYTF.

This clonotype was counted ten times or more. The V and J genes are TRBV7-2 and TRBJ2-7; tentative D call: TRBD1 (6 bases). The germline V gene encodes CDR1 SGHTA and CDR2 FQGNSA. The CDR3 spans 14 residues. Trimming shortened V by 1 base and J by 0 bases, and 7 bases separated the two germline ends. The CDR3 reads CASSLGGPSYEQYF. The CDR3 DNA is TGTGCCAGCAGCTTAGGGGGGCCCTCCTACGAGCAGTACTTC.

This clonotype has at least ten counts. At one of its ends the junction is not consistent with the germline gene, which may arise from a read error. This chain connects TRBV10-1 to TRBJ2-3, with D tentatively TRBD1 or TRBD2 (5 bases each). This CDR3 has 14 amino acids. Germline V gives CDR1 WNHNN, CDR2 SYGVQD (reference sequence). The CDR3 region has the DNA TGCGCCACTAGAAGGGGACCGAAAGGAGATATGCAGTATTTT. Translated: CATRRGPKGDMQYF.